The 30 T cell receptor beta chains in this list originate from one sample, sequenced in a study of T cells in Graves' hyperthyroidism and ophthalmopathy (dated by TCRdb to between 2018 and 2021). Library prep was done by multiplex PCR. Data came from an Illumina HiSeq 2000. TCR beta CDR3 regions were amplified from RNA transcripts. The first round of RT-PCR for the TCR CDR3 was performed with the HTBI primer set and the Qiagen OneStep RT-PCR kit. TCRdb redid the processing of the public reads, applying fastp at Q25 and MiXCR, and retained in-frame beta chains. Each record represents a unique CDR3 protein, reported with the most common genes and DNA among its rows. Across this sample there are under 350,000 distinct CDR3 sequences, with around 15% seen only once. The ten largest clones add up to approximately 60% of the sample. Material: blood. The source of these receptors is a woman aged 55-70 years with Graves' ophthalmopathy.

This clonotype was observed a few times. The chain joins TRBV19 to TRBJ1-4; D is undetermined. Germline CDR1 and CDR2: LNHDA and SQIVND (reference sequence). The CDR3 runs 15 residues. V lost 5 bases and J 3 bases, leaving 13 bases between the germline ends. The CDR3 nucleotides are TGTGCCAGTAGTGCCACAAGGCATTCTAATGAAAAACTGTTTTTT. It yields the protein CASSATRHSNEKLFF.

This clonotype was recorded at least ten times. The V call is TRBV7-9, the J call TRBJ1-2; no definite D call. The CDR3 extends over 15 amino acids. CDR1 and CDR2 from the germline V gene are SEHNR and FQNEAQ (reference sequence). V dropped 5 bases and J dropped 0 bases, with 13 bases sitting between them. Written as DNA, the CDR3 is TGTGCCAGCAGCCGACACACGGCAACTAACTATGGCTACACCTTC. Translation gives CASSRHTATNYGYTF.

This clonotype was observed many times. This chain links TRBV12-3 or TRBV12-4 with TRBJ1-5; D is ambiguous. The CDR3 extends over 13 amino acids. V dropped 4 bases and J dropped 7 bases, with 11 bases sitting between them. This CDR3 reads CASSWASGQPQHF. CDR3 DNA: TGTGCCAGCAGTTGGGCTTCGGGACAGCCCCAGCATTTT.

This chain joins TRBV10-3 and TRBJ1-2; no clear D gene. Germline-derived CDR1 and CDR2 are ENHRY and SYGVKD. Trimming cost V 0 bases and J 6 bases, with 11 bases left between them. This CDR3 region has 14 residues. Written as DNA, the CDR3 is TGTGCCATCAGTGAGTCAGACCCGTGGCATGGCTACACCTTC. Its protein product is CAISESDPWHGYTF.

Worth noting for this clonotype: This may be a read error, as it is one base from a much larger clone. This sequence joins TRBV28 and TRBJ1-2; D remains unclear. V lost 8 bases and J 2 bases, leaving 15 bases between the germline ends. Per germline, CDR1 MDHEN and CDR2 SYDVKM. The CDR3 loop spans 14 amino acids. CDR3 amino acids: CASGQYGRNYGYTF. Here the CDR3 DNA reads TGTGCCAGCGGCCAGTACGGGAGAAACTATGGCTACACCTTC.

In this sample, this clonotype turned up many times. The chain is built from TRBV11-2 and TRBJ2-7; no clear D gene. The V gene lost 2 bases and the J gene lost 2 bases, with 10 bases spanning the gap. The CDR3 contains 14 residues. Germline lookup yields CDR1 SGHAT and CDR2 FQNNGV. The CDR3 DNA reads TGTGCCAGCAGCTTAACGGACGGAACCTACGAGCAGTACTTC. This translates into CASSLTDGTYEQYF. The complete variable domain, with remaining parts taken from reference TRBV11-2 and TRBJ2-7, reads EAGVAQSPRYKIIEKRQSVAFWCNPISGHATLYWYQQILGQGPKLLIQFQNNGVVDDSQLPKDRFSAERLKGVDSTLKIQPAKLEDSAVYLCASSLTDGTYEQYFGPGTRLTVT.

Ten or more counts support this clonotype. This chain connects TRBV3-1 to TRBJ2-5, with 8 bases fitting TRBD2. This CDR3 region has 14 residues. Germline V gene sequence: CDR1 LGHDT, CDR2 YNNKEL (reference sequence). The ends lost 5 bases at V and 1 base at J; junction bases unmatched: 3. The CDR3 DNA is TGTGCCAGCAGCTTACTAGCGGTCCAAGAGACCCAGTACTTC. This gives the protein CASSLLAVQETQYF.

Many counts were recorded for this clonotype. The V call is TRBV6-5, the J call TRBJ2-1, with D perhaps matching TRBD1 (5 bases). The CDR3 is 13 amino acids. Germline loops: CDR1 MNHEY, CDR2 SVGAGI. The V end lost 2 bases, the J end lost 7 bases, and 9 bases lay between the germline ends. The chain's CDR3 is CASSYPQGNEQFF. Here the CDR3 DNA reads TGTGCCAGCAGTTACCCCCAGGGTAATGAGCAGTTCTTC.

This clonotype has a count of ten or more. The chain is built from TRBV7-8 and TRBJ2-1, with 8 bases identical to TRBD2. J gave up 7 bases and V 1 base, and 9 bases lay outside the gene matches. The CDR3 loop spans 16 amino acids. Germline lookup yields CDR1 SGHVS and CDR2 FQNEAQ. CDR3 sequence reads: CASSLGWAGGINEQFF. DNA for the CDR3: TGTGCCAGCAGCTTAGGCTGGGCGGGGGGAATTAATGAGCAGTTCTTC.

This clonotype was detected a few times. V gene TRBV9 combines with J gene TRBJ2-2; D is possibly TRBD2 (6 bases). Germline V lookup: CDR1 SGDLS, CDR2 YYNGEE. The CDR3 loop spans 18 amino acids. Between the trimmed V and J ends, which lost 3 bases and 1 base, there was a span of 19 bases. The CDR3 coding sequence is TGTGCCAGCAGCGCGCCCCCCGGGACTCTACTGAACACCGGGGAGCTGTTTTTT. Translation gives CASSAPPGTLLNTGELFF.

This clonotype was counted only a few times. The rearrangement joins TRBV6-1 to TRBJ1-4; TRBD1 matches 9 bases. After removal of 6 bases from V and 11 bases from J, the junction contained 10 bases not matched to a gene. Germline V gene lookup returns CDR1 MNHNS and CDR2 SASEGT. The CDR3 sequence is 14 residues long. The CDR3, as DNA: TGTGCCAGCAGCCAGGGACAGGGTTTGTTGAAACTGTTTTTT. Protein: CASSQGQGLLKLFF.

This clonotype has a handful of counts. V gene TRBV5-6 combines with J gene TRBJ2-3; no definite D call. V was pared by 1 base and J by 2 bases, with 11 bases between. Looked up from germline, CDR1 is SGHDT and CDR2 is YYEEEE. The CDR3 runs to 15 residues. The CDR3 nucleotides read TGTGCCAGCAGCTTGAATCAGGCCCTCACAGATACGCAGTATTTT. Its translation is CASSLNQALTDTQYF. The full variable domain, rest sourced from reference TRBV5-6 and TRBJ2-3, is DAGVTQSPTHLIKTRGQQVTLRCSPKSGHDTVSWYQQALGQGPQFIFQYYEEEERQRGNFPDRFSGHQFPNYSSELNVNALLLGDSALYLCASSLNQALTDTQYFGPGTRLTVL.

This clonotype occurred many times. J is TRBJ1-2 and V is TRBV19; 7 bases are a match to TRBD1. The V and J ends lost 8 bases and 4 bases, in that order; junction bases with no gene match: 10. The germline V gene encodes CDR1 LNHDA and CDR2 SQIVND (reference sequence). The length of the CDR3 is 14 residues. The CDR3 spells CASCRDRARYGYTF. CDR3 sequence (DNA): TGTGCCAGTTGCCGAGACAGGGCCCGCTATGGCTACACCTTC.

This chain uses TRBV6-1 with TRBJ2-2; D is possibly TRBD1 (5 bases). The CDR3 has 11 residues. From germline, CDR1 is MNHNS and CDR2 SASEGT. Trimming removed 11 bases at V and 6 bases at J, with 10 bases between. The CDR3 DNA reads TGTGCCCTATGGGGCGCCGGGGAGCTGTTTTTT. It encodes CALWGAGELFF.

This clonotype was found a few times. V is TRBV4-3 and J is TRBJ2-1; D is perhaps TRBD2 (6 bases). CDR3 length: 15 amino acids. V was trimmed by 4 bases and J by 1 base, leaving 11 bases between them. Germline CDR1 LGHNA, CDR2 YSLEER. CDR3 amino acids: CASSPGGRSYNEQFF. The CDR3 nucleotides are TGCGCCAGCAGCCCCGGGGGAAGGTCCTACAATGAGCAGTTCTTC.

This clonotype was detected ten times or more. This sequence joins TRBV25-1 and TRBJ2-7, with D unclear. Germline V CDR1 and CDR2: MGHDK, SYGVNS. The V and J ends lost 1 base and 4 bases respectively, with 8 bases between them. The CDR3 runs to 13 residues. Here the CDR3 reads CASSEFPDYEQYF. The CDR3 DNA follows: TGTGCCAGCAGTGAATTTCCTGATTACGAGCAGTACTTC.

This clonotype was seen a few times. This sequence joins TRBV19 and TRBJ2-1, with 8 bases fitting TRBD1. The CDR3 loop spans 13 amino acids. In germline, CDR1 is LNHDA, CDR2 SQIVND (reference sequence). After removal of 6 bases from V and 3 bases from J, the junction contained 1 base not matched to a gene. The CDR3 DNA reads as TGTGCCAGTAGGACAGGGGTCTACAATGAGCAGTTCTTC. Its protein product is CASRTGVYNEQFF.

This clonotype has only a few counts. The rearrangement joins TRBV5-1 to TRBJ1-2; possible D gene TRBD1, 6 bases. Germline V CDR1 and CDR2: SGHRS, YFSETQ. The V end lost 4 bases, the J end lost 4 bases, and 14 bases lay between the germline ends. The CDR3 has 14 residues. The CDR3 coding sequence is TGCGCCAGCAGCCTTACTGGACAGACCTATGGCTACACCTTC. Amino acid sequence: CASSLTGQTYGYTF. The whole variable domain, filled in from reference TRBV5-1 and TRBJ1-2, reads KAGVTQTPRYLIKTRGQQVTLSCSPISGHRSVSWYQQTPGQGLQFLFEYFSETQRNKGNFPGRFSGRQFSNSRSEMNVSTLELGDSALYLCASSLTGQTYGYTFGSGTRLTVV.

The chain has TRBV9 and TRBJ2-3, with D perhaps TRBD2 (6 bases). Germline V CDR1 and CDR2: SGDLS, YYNGEE. Trimming stripped 6 bases from V and 2 bases from J, with 22 bases between. This CDR3 contains 17 residues. CDR3 protein: CASTRGGSGGTTDTQYF. CDR3 DNA sequence: TGTGCCAGCACCCGAGGAGGTAGCGGAGGGACCACAGATACGCAGTATTTT.

Remarks on this clonotype: The junction departs from the called germline gene at one end, perhaps through a read error. The chain recombines TRBV6-1 with TRBJ2-1; tentatively, D is TRBD1 or TRBD2 (5 bases each). CDR3 length: 13 residues. The V gene's germline CDR1 is MNHNS and CDR2 SASEGT. The DNA of the CDR3 is TGTGCCAGCCGGGACCGGCCCTACAATGGGCAGTTCTTC. It codes for CASRDRPYNGQFF.

This clonotype was seen at least ten times. The V and J genes are TRBV6-5 and TRBJ2-5, with TRBD1 identical over 9 bases. V shed 1 base and J 4 bases; nucleotides not matched to a gene: 7. The germline gives CDR1 MNHEY, CDR2 SVGAGI. This CDR3 spans 16 amino acids. CDR3 sequence: CASSYFGQGSLETQYF. The CDR3 coding sequence is TGTGCCAGCAGTTACTTCGGACAGGGGTCATTAGAGACCCAGTACTTC.

The CDR3 nucleotides are TGTGCCTGGGAACAGGGGAGCAATCAGCCCCAGCATTTT. Amino acid sequence: CAWEQGSNQPQHF. The chain uses TRBV30 and TRBJ1-5; 7 bases are shared with TRBD1. The CDR3 is 13 residues long. V lost 5 bases and J lost 1; bases outside the gene matches: 2. In germline, CDR1 is GTSNPN, CDR2 SVGIG (reference sequence).

Many counts were recorded for this clonotype. The rearrangement uses TRBV5-1 and TRBJ2-7, with 12 bases fitting TRBD1. This CDR3 is 16 amino acids long. Germline CDR1 and CDR2: SGHRS and YFSETQ. Trimming removed 5 bases from V and 6 bases from J; junction bases left unmatched: 12. CDR3 coding DNA: TGCGCCAGCAGGGACGCCCCGGGACAGGGGGCGTTCGAGCAGTACTTC. Amino acid sequence: CASRDAPGQGAFEQYF.

Many counts were recorded for this clonotype. The J gene is TRBJ2-5, the V gene TRBV20-1, with D possibly matching TRBD1 (6 bases). V shed 3 bases and J shed 1 base, with 15 bases lying between them. The CDR3 covers 15 residues. The germline CDR1 and CDR2 sequences are DFQATT and SNEGSKA (reference sequence). CDR3 sequence reads: CSASPGSGAQETQYF. CDR3 in DNA: TGCAGTGCTAGTCCGGGTTCAGGGGCCCAAGAGACCCAGTACTTC.

This clonotype turned up a few times. CDR3 bases: TGCGCCAGCAGCCAAGAACGGGGCCTGTCACGGTATTTT. Amino acid sequence: CASSQERGLSRYF. The V gene is TRBV4-1, the J gene TRBJ2-3, with D perhaps given as TRBD1 or TRBD2 (5 bases each). The CDR3 contains 13 residues. V was shortened by 0 bases and J by 14 bases, with 15 bases between the two germline ends. Germline-derived CDR1 and CDR2 are MGHRA and YSYEKL.

This clonotype came up once. This chain links TRBV6-2 or TRBV6-3 with TRBJ2-7, with D possibly being TRBD2 (6 bases). Between the trimmed V and J ends, which lost 7 bases and 0 bases, there was a span of 16 bases. The CDR3 is 15 amino acids. Per germline, CDR1 MNHEY and CDR2 SVGEGT. The CDR3 nucleotides are TGTGCCAGCATTCCCGGCGGGACCAACTCCTACGAGCAGTACTTC. Translated, it gives CASIPGGTNSYEQYF.

This clonotype has a count of ten or more. The chain recombines TRBV6-5 with TRBJ1-4; perhaps TRBD1 as D (6 bases). The CDR3 consists of 16 residues. Trimming pared 0 bases from V and 8 bases from J, leaving 16 bases between. From germline, CDR1 is MNHEY and CDR2 SVGAGI. The CDR3: CASSYSSSGGSEKLFF. CDR3 nucleotides: TGTGCCAGCAGTTACTCGTCGTCGGGGGGCTCGGAAAAACTGTTTTTT.

Regarding this clonotype: At one end, the junction sequence differs from germline, possibly due to a read error. The chain recombines TRBV20-1 with TRBJ2-7, with D unresolved. CDR1 is DFQATT, CDR2 SNEGSKA, per germline (reference sequence). This CDR3 has 13 amino acids. CDR3 DNA: TGCAGTGCTACCGACGTTCGCTCCTGCGAGCAGTACTTC. It codes for CSATDVRSCEQYF.

This clonotype was counted many times. The chain recombines TRBV9 with TRBJ2-7, with 9 bases identical to TRBD1. V lost 3 bases and J lost 7; bases outside the gene matches: 11. There are 15 residues in the CDR3. CDR1 and CDR2 from the germline V gene are SGDLS and YYNGEE. The CDR3 spells CASSASGTGYREQYF. In DNA form, the CDR3 reads TGTGCCAGCAGCGCCTCCGGGACAGGGTATCGGGAGCAGTACTTC. Combining the CDR3 with reference TRBV9 and TRBJ2-7 gives the whole variable domain DSGVTQTPKHLITATGQRVTLRCSPRSGDLSVYWYQQSLDQGLQFLIQYYNGEERAKGNILERFSAQQFPDLHSELNLSSLELGDSALYFCASSASGTGYREQYFGPGTRLTVT.

This clonotype was counted ten times or more. The chain recombines TRBV29-1 with TRBJ2-3; no clear D gene. This CDR3 comprises 14 residues. Per germline, CDR1 SQVTM and CDR2 ANQGSEA. The ends were cut back, 3 bases at V and 2 bases at J, with 12 bases in the middle. CDR3 in amino acids: CSVDREMVTDTQYF. Written as DNA, the CDR3 is TGCAGCGTTGATAGGGAAATGGTCACAGATACGCAGTATTTT.